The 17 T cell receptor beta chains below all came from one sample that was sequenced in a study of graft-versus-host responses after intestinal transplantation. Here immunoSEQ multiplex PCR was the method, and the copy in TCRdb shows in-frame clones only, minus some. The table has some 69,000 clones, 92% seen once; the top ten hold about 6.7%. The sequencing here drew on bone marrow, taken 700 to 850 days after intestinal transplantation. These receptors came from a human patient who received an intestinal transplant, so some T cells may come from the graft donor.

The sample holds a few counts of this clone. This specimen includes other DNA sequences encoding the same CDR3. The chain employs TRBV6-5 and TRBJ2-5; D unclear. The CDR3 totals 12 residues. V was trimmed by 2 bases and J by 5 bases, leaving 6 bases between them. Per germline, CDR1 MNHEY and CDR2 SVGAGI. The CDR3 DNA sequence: TGTGCCAGCAGTTACGTCGGGGAGACCCAGTACTTC. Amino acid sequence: CASSYVGETQYF.

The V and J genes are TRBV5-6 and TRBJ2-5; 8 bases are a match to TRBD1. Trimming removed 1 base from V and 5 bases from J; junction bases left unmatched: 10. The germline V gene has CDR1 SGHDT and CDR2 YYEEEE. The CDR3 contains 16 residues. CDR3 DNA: TGTGCCAGCAGCTTGACCCACAGGGGGAAGGGGGAGACCCAGTACTTC. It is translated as CASSLTHRGKGETQYF.

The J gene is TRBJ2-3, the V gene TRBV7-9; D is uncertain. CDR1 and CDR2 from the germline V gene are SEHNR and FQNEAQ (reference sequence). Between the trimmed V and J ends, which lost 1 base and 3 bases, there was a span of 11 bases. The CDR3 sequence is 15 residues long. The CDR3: CASSLDGRPTDTQYF. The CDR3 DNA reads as TGTGCCAGCAGCTTAGACGGACGGCCAACAGATACGCAGTATTTT.

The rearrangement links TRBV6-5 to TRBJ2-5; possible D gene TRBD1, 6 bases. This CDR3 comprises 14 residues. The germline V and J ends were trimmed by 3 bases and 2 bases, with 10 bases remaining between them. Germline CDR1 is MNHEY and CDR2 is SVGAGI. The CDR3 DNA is TGTGCCAGCAGTTATTATAGGGGGCAAGAGACCCAGTACTTC. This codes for CASSYYRGQETQYF.

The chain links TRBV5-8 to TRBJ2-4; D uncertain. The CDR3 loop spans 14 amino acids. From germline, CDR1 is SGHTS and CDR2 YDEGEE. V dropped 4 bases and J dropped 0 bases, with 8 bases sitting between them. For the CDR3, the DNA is TGTGCCAGCAGCCCTCCCCTAGCCAAAAACATTCAGTACTTC. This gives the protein CASSPPLAKNIQYF. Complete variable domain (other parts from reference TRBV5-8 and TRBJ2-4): EAGVTQSPTHLIKTRGQQATLRCSPISGHTSVYWYQQALGLGLQFLLWYDEGEERNRGNFPPRFSGRQFPNYSSELNVNALELEDSALYLCASSPPLAKNIQYFGAGTRLSVL.

CDR3 residues: CASTVWRASNQPQHF. The DNA of the CDR3 is TGTGCCAGTACCGTCTGGAGGGCTAGCAATCAGCCCCAGCATTTT. The chain joins TRBV19 to TRBJ1-5; D not certain. CDR3 length equals 15 residues. V was shortened by 7 bases and J by 0 bases, with 13 bases between the two germline ends. In germline, CDR1 is LNHDA, CDR2 SQIVND (reference sequence).

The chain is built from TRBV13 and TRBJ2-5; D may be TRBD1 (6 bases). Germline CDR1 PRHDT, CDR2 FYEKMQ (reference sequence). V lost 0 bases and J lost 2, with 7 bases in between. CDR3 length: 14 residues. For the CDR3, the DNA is TGTGCCAGCAGCTTAGGGGACAGACAAGAGACCCAGTACTTC. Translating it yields CASSLGDRQETQYF.

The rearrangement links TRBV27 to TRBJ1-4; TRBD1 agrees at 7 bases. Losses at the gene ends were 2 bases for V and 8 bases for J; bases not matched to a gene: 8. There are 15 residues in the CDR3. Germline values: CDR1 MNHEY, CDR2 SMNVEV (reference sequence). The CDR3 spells CASSLGPGQREKLFF. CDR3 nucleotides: TGTGCCAGCAGTTTAGGACCGGGACAGAGGGAAAAACTGTTTTTT. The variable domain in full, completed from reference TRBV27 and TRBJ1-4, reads EAQVTQNPRYLITVTGKKLTVTCSQNMNHEYMSWYRQDPGLGLRQIYYSMNVEVTDKGDVPEGYKVSRKEKRNFPLILESPSPNQTSLYFCASSLGPGQREKLFFGSGTQLSVL.

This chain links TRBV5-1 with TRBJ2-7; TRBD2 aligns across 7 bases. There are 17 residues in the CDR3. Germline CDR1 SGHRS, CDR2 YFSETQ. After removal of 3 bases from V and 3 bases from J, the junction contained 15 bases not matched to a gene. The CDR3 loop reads CASSYTPTSDKIYEQYF. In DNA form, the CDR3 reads TGCGCCAGCAGCTATACCCCAACTAGCGACAAAATCTACGAGCAGTACTTC.

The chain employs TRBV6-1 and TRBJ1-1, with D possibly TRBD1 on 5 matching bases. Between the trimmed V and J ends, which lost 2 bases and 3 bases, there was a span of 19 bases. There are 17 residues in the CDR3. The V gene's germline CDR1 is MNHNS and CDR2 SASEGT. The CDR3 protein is CASSEWWGTGYDTEAFF. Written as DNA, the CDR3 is TGTGCCAGCAGTGAATGGTGGGGGACGGGGTATGACACTGAAGCTTTCTTT.

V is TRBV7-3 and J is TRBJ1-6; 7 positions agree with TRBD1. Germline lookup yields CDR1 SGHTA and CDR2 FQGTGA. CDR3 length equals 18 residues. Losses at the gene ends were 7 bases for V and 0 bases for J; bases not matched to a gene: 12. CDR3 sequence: CASTFPGTESSYNSPLHF. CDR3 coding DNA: TGTGCCAGCACATTCCCCGGGACAGAAAGCTCCTATAATTCACCCCTCCACTTT.

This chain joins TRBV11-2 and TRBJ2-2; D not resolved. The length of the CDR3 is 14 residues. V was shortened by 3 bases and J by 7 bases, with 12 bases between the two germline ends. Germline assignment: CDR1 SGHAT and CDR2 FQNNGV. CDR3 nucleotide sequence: TGTGCCAGCAGCTTGGCCCATAAGGGCGGGGAGCTGTTTTTT. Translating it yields CASSLAHKGGELFF.

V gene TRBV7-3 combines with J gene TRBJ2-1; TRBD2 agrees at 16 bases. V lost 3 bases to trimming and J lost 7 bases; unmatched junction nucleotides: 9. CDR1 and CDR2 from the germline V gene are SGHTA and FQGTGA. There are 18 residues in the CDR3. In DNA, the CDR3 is TGTGCCAGCAGCTTGGCTTCAGGGACTAGCGGGAGGGCTAATGAGCAGTTCTTC. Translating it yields CASSLASGTSGRANEQFF. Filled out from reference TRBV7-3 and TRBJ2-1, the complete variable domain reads GAGVSQTPSNKVTEKGKYVELRCDPISGHTALYWYRQSLGQGPEFLIYFQGTGAADDSGLPNDRFFAVRPEGSVSTLKIQRTERGDSAVYLCASSLASGTSGRANEQFFGPGTRLTVL.

Written as DNA, the CDR3 is TGTGCCAGCAGCTTGATTCCGGTGATGGACGGGGGACAGTCCTATGGCTACACCTTC. Protein sequence: CASSLIPVMDGGQSYGYTF. The chain recombines TRBV5-6 with TRBJ1-2; TRBD1 matches at 7 bases. In germline, CDR1 is SGHDT, CDR2 YYEEEE. The ends lost 1 base at V and 4 bases at J; junction bases unmatched: 19. The CDR3 is made up of 19 amino acids.

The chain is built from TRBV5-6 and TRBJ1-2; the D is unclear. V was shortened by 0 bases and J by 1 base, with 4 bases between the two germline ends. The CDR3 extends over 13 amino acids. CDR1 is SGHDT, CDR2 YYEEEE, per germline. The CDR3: CASSLGGNYGYTF. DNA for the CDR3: TGTGCCAGCAGCTTGGGCGGTAACTATGGCTACACCTTC.

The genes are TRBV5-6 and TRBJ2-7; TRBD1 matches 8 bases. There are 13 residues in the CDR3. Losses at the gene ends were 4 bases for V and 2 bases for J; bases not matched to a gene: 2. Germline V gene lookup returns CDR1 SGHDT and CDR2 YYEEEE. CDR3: CASSRTGPYEQYF. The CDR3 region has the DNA TGTGCCAGCAGCCGGACAGGGCCCTACGAGCAGTACTTC.

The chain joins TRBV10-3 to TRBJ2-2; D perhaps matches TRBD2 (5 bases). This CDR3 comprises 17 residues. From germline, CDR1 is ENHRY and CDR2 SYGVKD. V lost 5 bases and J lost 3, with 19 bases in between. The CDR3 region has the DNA TGTGCCATCAGTTCAAGTCGGGGTATATCGGACACCGGGGAGCTGTTTTTT. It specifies CAISSSRGISDTGELFF.